The 25 T cell receptor beta chains below all came from one sample that was sequenced in a study of T-cell reconstitution after alpha-beta-depleted transplantation in children. Unique molecular identifiers featured in how the TCRbeta library was prepared. TCRdb analysed the PCR reads with MiXCR anew, one entry per CDR3 protein. The sample lists approximately 350,000 distinct CDR3 sequences, under 20% seen once, with roughly 41% in the top ten. This specimen was PBMCs, mostly from graft donor cells, taken 360 days after TCRalphabeta/CD19-depleted stem cell transplant. The origin of the receptors is a male patient aged 2 to 10 who had a stem cell transplant for acute lymphoblastic leukemia, so the T cells may come from the graft donor.

The gene calls are TRBV20-1 and TRBJ2-3; TRBD2 aligns across 7 bases. Trimming at V came to 4 bases and at J to 0 bases, leaving 4 bases not matched to a gene. CDR1 and CDR2 (germline): DFQATT, SNEGSKA (reference sequence). The CDR3 contains 14 residues. The CDR3 region has the DNA TGCAGTGCTATCAGCGGGACTAGCACAGATACGCAGTATTTT. It specifies CSAISGTSTDTQYF.

The genes are TRBV18 and TRBJ1-3; 7 bases match TRBD1. Per the germline V gene, CDR1 is KGHSH and CDR2 is LQKENI. This CDR3 is 18 amino acids long. The trim removed 6 bases at V and 0 bases at J, leaving 14 bases unmatched. The CDR3 sequence: CASSHRDSISGSGNTIYF. The CDR3 DNA reads TGTGCCAGCTCGCACCGGGACAGCATCTCGGGCTCTGGAAACACCATATATTTT.

V is TRBV18 and J is TRBJ1-2; 11 bases fit TRBD1. The CDR3 sequence is 16 residues long. The trim removed 3 bases at V and 5 bases at J, leaving 8 bases unmatched. From germline, CDR1 is KGHSH and CDR2 LQKENI. The DNA for the CDR3 is TGTGCCAGCTCACCGATCAGGACAGGGGGCCCATATGGCTACACCTTC. Amino acid sequence: CASSPIRTGGPYGYTF.

The rearrangement links TRBV7-3 to TRBJ1-5; possible D gene TRBD1, 5 bases. Trimming left V 5 bases short and J 5 bases short, with 22 bases between. Germline assignment: CDR1 SGHTA and CDR2 FQGTGA. The CDR3 spans 17 residues. CDR3 DNA sequence: TGTGCCAGCAGCCCCCCTGGCAGGGCCTACAACGATCAGCCCCAGCATTTT. It encodes CASSPPGRAYNDQPQHF. The variable domain in full, completed from reference TRBV7-3 and TRBJ1-5, reads GAGVSQTPSNKVTEKGKYVELRCDPISGHTALYWYRQSLGQGPEFLIYFQGTGAADDSGLPNDRFFAVRPEGSVSTLKIQRTERGDSAVYLCASSPPGRAYNDQPQHFGDGTRLSIL.

This clonotype has at least ten counts. The V gene is TRBV12-3 or TRBV12-4, the J gene TRBJ2-4; D is unclear. Trimming took 5 bases from V and 0 from J, leaving 8 bases between them. This CDR3 has 14 residues. The CDR3 DNA is TGTGCCAGCAGTCCTTCCATAGCCAAAAACATTCAGTACTTC. It translates to CASSPSIAKNIQYF.

This clonotype has a handful of counts. The chain is built from TRBV4-2 and TRBJ2-5; D uncertain. CDR3 length equals 14 residues. V was trimmed by 0 bases and J by 5 bases, leaving 10 bases between them. Germline assignment: CDR1 LGHNA and CDR2 YNFKEQ. CDR3 sequence reads: CASSQELSVETQYF. The DNA for the CDR3 is TGTGCCAGCAGCCAAGAACTCAGCGTCGAGACCCAGTACTTC.

The rearrangement uses TRBV5-1 and TRBJ2-1; the match to TRBD2 covers 9 bases. Trimming cost V 6 bases and J 0 bases; bases outside gene matches: 7. CDR3 size: 16 residues. From germline, CDR1 is SGHRS and CDR2 YFSETQ. The CDR3 sequence is CASNLAGQSSYNEQFF. The CDR3 DNA reads as TGCGCCAGCAACCTAGCGGGACAGAGCTCCTACAATGAGCAGTTCTTC.

The genes are TRBV12-3 or TRBV12-4 and TRBJ2-1; perhaps TRBD2 as D (5 bases). V lost 10 bases and J lost 5, with 18 bases in between. The CDR3 is 14 amino acids. CDR3 nucleotides: TGTGCCACTTCCCCGATTATCGGGAACAATGAGCAGTTCTTC. Translated: CATSPIIGNNEQFF.

In this sample, this clonotype turned up many times. CDR3 nucleotides: TGTGCCAGCAGCACTAGGTGGGGTCTGCTAGCGGGAGGTGTGGAAAACATTCAGTACTTC. Translated: CASSTRWGLLAGGVENIQYF. The chain employs TRBV28 and TRBJ2-4, with 11 bases lining up with TRBD2. CDR3 length: 20 residues. The germline V gene encodes CDR1 MDHEN and CDR2 SYDVKM. The J segment lost 5 bases and the V segment lost 6 bases, leaving 21 bases of the junction unmatched.

The V call is TRBV12-3 or TRBV12-4, the J call TRBJ2-3, with TRBD2 matching over 9 bases. This CDR3 spans 19 amino acids. After removal of 1 base from V and 3 bases from J, the junction contained 14 bases not matched to a gene. CDR3 coding DNA: TGTGCCAGCAGTTTAGGCTCAAGAGGAGCGGGAGGTGGGACAGATACGCAGTATTTT. Translating it yields CASSLGSRGAGGGTDTQYF.

A few counts support this clonotype. The V and J genes are TRBV7-8 and TRBJ2-7; TRBD1 agrees at 7 bases. The CDR3 length is 14 residues. The V segment lost 5 bases and the J segment 4 bases; nucleotides outside the gene matches: 8. Germline CDR1 reads SGHVS; CDR2 reads FQNEAQ. The CDR3 sequence: CASSKDRVGYEQYF. In nucleotides, the CDR3 is TGTGCCAGCAGCAAAGACAGGGTGGGGTACGAGCAGTACTTC.

This clonotype occurred many times. The chain employs TRBV12-3 or TRBV12-4 and TRBJ2-7; maybe TRBD1 (6 bases). The CDR3 contains 11 residues. Trimming took 3 bases from V and 7 from J, leaving 7 bases between them. The CDR3 DNA reads as TGTGCCAGCAGTTTCAGGGGTGAGCAGTACTTC. This codes for CASSFRGEQYF.

This clonotype was counted only a few times. The gene calls are TRBV6-5 and TRBJ2-3; TRBD2 is a possible D gene (5 bases). Germline CDR1 is MNHEY and CDR2 is SVGAGI. The CDR3 sequence is 17 residues long. V shed 0 bases and J shed 2 bases, with 15 bases lying between them. The CDR3 DNA reads as TGTGCCAGCAGTTACTCCGGAGGACTGGCGAACACAGATACGCAGTATTTT. It specifies CASSYSGGLANTDTQYF.

The V and J genes are TRBV3-1 and TRBJ2-1; 9 positions agree with TRBD2. Trimming removed 4 bases from V and 8 bases from J; junction bases left unmatched: 3. In germline, CDR1 is LGHDT, CDR2 YNNKEL (reference sequence). The CDR3 loop spans 13 amino acids. CDR3 bases: TGTGCCAGCAGCCGGACTAGCGTCCATGAGCAGTTCTTC. It encodes CASSRTSVHEQFF.

The chain is built from TRBV4-3 and TRBJ2-3; D possibly corresponds to TRBD2 (5 bases). Germline CDR1 LGHNA, CDR2 YSLEER. This CDR3 has 13 residues. V dropped 3 bases and J dropped 14 bases, with 18 bases sitting between them. CDR3 loop: CASSHPSFNPGYF. The CDR3 DNA is TGCGCCAGCAGCCACCCTAGCTTCAACCCGGGGTATTTT.

On this clonotype itself: A junction end diverges from the germline sequence, so it may reflect a read error. J is TRBJ1-5 and V is TRBV15; TRBD1 matches at 12 bases. Germline V gives CDR1 LNHNV, CDR2 YYDKDF (reference sequence). There are 16 residues in the CDR3. The CDR3 DNA reads as TGTGCCACCAGCAGCGGGACAGGGGGCGTGGGTCAGTCCCAGCATTTT. It codes for CATSSGTGGVGQSQHF.

This clonotype was counted only a few times. The rearrangement uses TRBV12-3 or TRBV12-4 and TRBJ1-2; TRBD1 matches at 8 bases. This CDR3 has 13 residues. The trim removed 6 bases at V and 3 bases at J, leaving 3 bases unmatched. The CDR3 nucleotides are TGTGCCAGCAGCATGACAGGGGACTATGGCTACACCTTC. It yields the protein CASSMTGDYGYTF.

J is TRBJ2-7 and V is TRBV5-6; 11 positions match TRBD2. Trimming cost V 4 bases and J 3 bases; bases outside gene matches: 6. The CDR3 extends over 15 amino acids. Germline V gives CDR1 SGHDT, CDR2 YYEEEE. The DNA of the CDR3 is TGTGCCAGCAGCACCGGGACTAGCGGATTCTACGAGCAGTACTTC. Its translation: CASSTGTSGFYEQYF.

The V gene is TRBV7-2, the J gene TRBJ2-3; D assignment may be TRBD1 or TRBD2 (5 bases each). Germline assignment: CDR1 SGHTA and CDR2 FQGNSA. Between the trimmed V and J ends, which lost 2 bases and 5 bases, there was a span of 17 bases. This CDR3 has 16 residues. For the CDR3, the DNA is TGTGCCAGCAGCTTATGGTCCGGGACGGTCAAAGATACGCAGTATTTT. Its protein is CASSLWSGTVKDTQYF.

V is TRBV19 and J is TRBJ2-1, with TRBD2 matching 12 bases. The CDR3 has 19 residues. The V gene end was trimmed by 4 bases and the J gene end by 6 bases; junction bases not matched to a gene: 16. Germline V CDR1 and CDR2: LNHDA, SQIVND (reference sequence). CDR3 sequence: CASSNGGLAGGPRGNEQFF. CDR3 nucleotide sequence: TGTGCCAGTAGTAATGGGGGGCTAGCGGGAGGGCCAAGGGGCAATGAGCAGTTCTTC.

This clonotype was observed a handful of times. In DNA, the CDR3 is TGTGCCAGCAGTCCGGGACACCTCACAGATACGCAGTATTTT. It is translated as CASSPGHLTDTQYF. The chain recombines TRBV5-5 with TRBJ2-3; D might be TRBD1 (6 bases). Germline CDR1 SGHKS, CDR2 YYEKEE (reference sequence). V lost 5 bases, J lost 2 bases, and 12 bases lay in between. The CDR3 is 14 residues long.

This clonotype was observed at least ten times. The chain links TRBV28 to TRBJ1-2, with 8 bases identical to TRBD1. Trimming took 6 bases from V and 3 from J; bases not matched to a gene: 9. The germline gives CDR1 MDHEN, CDR2 SYDVKM. This CDR3 region has 15 residues. Here the CDR3 DNA reads TGTGCCAGCAGCTCGTCAGGGGGCGAACACTATGGCTACACCTTC. Its protein is CASSSSGGEHYGYTF.

The V call is TRBV4-1, the J call TRBJ2-2; D uncertain. CDR1 is MGHRA, CDR2 YSYEKL, per germline. Between the trimmed V and J ends, which lost 1 base and 2 bases, there was a span of 5 bases. The length of the CDR3 is 14 residues. CDR3 region: CASSQVGNTGELFF. As DNA, the CDR3 is TGCGCCAGCAGCCAAGTAGGAAACACCGGGGAGCTGTTTTTT.

In its sample, this clonotype was seen a few times. The V call is TRBV7-6, the J call TRBJ2-5, with 7 positions matching TRBD1. With 3 bases clipped from V and 2 bases from J, the junction kept 15 bases outside the gene matches. This CDR3 has 18 residues. Germline V lookup: CDR1 SGHVS, CDR2 FNYEAQ. The CDR3 coding sequence is TGTGCCAGCAGCTTTTTTAGACAGGGTGGGGTTCGGCAAGAGACCCAGTACTTC. This translates into CASSFFRQGGVRQETQYF.

V usage is TRBV20-1 and J usage is TRBJ2-2; TRBD1 aligns across 8 bases. Germline CDR1 is DFQATT and CDR2 is SNEGSKA (reference sequence). The CDR3 spans 15 residues. V was clipped by 5 bases and J by 4 bases; unmatched bases: 9. Written as DNA, the CDR3 is TGCAGTGCTGCCCGACAGGGGATTGTCACCGGGGAGCTGTTTTTT. It translates to CSAARQGIVTGELFF.